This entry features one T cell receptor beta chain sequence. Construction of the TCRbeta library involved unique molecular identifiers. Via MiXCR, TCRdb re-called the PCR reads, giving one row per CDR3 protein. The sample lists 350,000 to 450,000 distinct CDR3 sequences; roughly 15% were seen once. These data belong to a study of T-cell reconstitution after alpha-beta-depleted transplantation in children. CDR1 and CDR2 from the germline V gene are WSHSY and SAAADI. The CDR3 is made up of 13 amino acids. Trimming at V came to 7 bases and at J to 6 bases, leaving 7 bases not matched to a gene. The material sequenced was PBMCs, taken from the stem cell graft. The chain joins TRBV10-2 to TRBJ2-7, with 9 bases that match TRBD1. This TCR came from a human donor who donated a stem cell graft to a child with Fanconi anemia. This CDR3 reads CASKLTGGGEQYF. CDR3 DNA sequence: TGCGCCAGCAAATTGACAGGGGGAGGCGAGCAGTACTTC.